A few counts support the clone carrying this T cell receptor (beta chain). What it binds is unknown. Mismatch repair deficiency was confirmed in all patients, by PCR or immunohistochemistry. The TCR-sequenced patients were a few responders to pembrolizumab. The CDR3 is 10 amino acids. CDR1 SQVTM and CDR2 ANQGSEA come from the germline V gene. Trimming took 4 bases from V and 5 from J, leaving 6 bases between them. Data came from immunoSEQ multiplex PCR; TCRdb stores just in-frame clones and leaves some out. The sample consists of 20,000 to 25,000 clones, around four fifths of them appearing once. The data were obtained in a study of PD-1 blockade in mismatch repair-deficient tumors. Study-wide results and limits: After pembrolizumab, tumor-resident clones rose rapidly, then generally contracted before radiologic responses.

This sample comprised peripheral blood, obtained 2 weeks after starting pembrolizumab. This receptor was taken from an adult with mismatch repair-deficient cancer. V usage is TRBV29-1 and J usage is TRBJ2-7, with D possibly TRBD1 on 5 matching bases. The CDR3 bases are TGCAGCGTTGCAGGGAACGAGCAGTACTTC. Translated: CSVAGNEQYF.